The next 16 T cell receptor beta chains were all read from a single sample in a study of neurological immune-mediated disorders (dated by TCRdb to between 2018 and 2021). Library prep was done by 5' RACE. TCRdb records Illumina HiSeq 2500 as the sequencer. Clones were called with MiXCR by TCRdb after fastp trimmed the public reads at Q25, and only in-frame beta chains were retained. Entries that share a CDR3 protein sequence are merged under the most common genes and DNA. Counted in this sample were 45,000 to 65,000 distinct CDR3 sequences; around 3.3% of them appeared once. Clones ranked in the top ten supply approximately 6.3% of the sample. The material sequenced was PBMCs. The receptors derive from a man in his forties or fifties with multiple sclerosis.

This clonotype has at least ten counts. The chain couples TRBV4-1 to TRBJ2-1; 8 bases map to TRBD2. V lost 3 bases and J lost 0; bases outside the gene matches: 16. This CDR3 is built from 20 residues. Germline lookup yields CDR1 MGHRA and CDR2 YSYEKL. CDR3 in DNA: TGCGCCAGCAGCCACAGTAAGGCGATCTGGCGGGGGGTCTCCTACAATGAGCAGTTCTTC. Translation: CASSHSKAIWRGVSYNEQFF.

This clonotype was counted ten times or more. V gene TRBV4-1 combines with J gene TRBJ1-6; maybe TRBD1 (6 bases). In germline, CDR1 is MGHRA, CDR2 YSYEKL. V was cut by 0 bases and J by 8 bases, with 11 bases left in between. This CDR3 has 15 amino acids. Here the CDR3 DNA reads TGCGCCAGCAGCCAAGAGAACAGGGTGGATTCACCCCTCCACTTT. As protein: CASSQENRVDSPLHF.

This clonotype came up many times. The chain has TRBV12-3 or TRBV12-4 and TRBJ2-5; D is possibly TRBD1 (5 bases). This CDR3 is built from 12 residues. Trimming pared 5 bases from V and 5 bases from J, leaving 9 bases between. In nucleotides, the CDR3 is TGTGCCAGCAGTCCCCAGGGTGAGACCCAGTACTTC. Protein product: CASSPQGETQYF.

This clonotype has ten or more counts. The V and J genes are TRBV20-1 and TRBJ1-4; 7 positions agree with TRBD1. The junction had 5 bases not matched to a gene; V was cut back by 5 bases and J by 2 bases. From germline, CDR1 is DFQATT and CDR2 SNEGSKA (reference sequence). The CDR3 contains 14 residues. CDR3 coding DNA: TGCAGTGCTCCGCAGGGGGAGACTAATGAAAAACTGTTTTTT. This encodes CSAPQGETNEKLFF.

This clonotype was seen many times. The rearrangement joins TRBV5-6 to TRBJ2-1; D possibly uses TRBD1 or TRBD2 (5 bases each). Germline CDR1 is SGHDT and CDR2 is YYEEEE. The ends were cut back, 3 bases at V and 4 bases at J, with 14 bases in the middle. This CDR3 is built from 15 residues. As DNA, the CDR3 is TGTGCCAGCAGCTCCGGGACCTCAAATTACAATGAGCAGTTCTTC. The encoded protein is CASSSGTSNYNEQFF.

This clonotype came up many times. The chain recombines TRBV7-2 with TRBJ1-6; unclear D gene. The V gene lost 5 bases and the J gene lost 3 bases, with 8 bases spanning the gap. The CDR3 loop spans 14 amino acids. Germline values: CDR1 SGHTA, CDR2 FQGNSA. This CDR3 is CASSPRNYNSPLHF. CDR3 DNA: TGTGCCAGCAGCCCCCGAAACTATAATTCACCCCTCCACTTT.

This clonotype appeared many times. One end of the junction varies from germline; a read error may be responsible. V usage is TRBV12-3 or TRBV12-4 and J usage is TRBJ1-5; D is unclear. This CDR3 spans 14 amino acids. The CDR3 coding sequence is TGTGCCAGCAGTTCACTCGCGGCGAATCAGCCCCAGAATTTT. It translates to CASSSLAANQPQNF.

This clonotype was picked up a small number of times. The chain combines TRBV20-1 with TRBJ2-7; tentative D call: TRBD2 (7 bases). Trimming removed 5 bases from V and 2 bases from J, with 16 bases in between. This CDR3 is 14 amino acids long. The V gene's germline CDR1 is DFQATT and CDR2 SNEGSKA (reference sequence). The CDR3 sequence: CSARGAGRTYEQYF. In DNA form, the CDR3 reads TGCAGTGCTCGGGGGGCAGGCCGGACCTACGAGCAGTACTTC.

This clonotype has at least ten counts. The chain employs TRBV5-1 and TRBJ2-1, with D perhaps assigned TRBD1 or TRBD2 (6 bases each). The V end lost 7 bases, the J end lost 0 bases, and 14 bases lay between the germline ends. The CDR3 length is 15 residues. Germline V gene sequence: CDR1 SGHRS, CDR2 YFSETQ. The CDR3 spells CASGGGRSSYNEQFF. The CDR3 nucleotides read TGCGCCAGCGGAGGGGGTAGAAGCTCCTACAATGAGCAGTTCTTC. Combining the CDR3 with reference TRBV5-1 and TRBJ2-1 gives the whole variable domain KAGVTQTPRYLIKTRGQQVTLSCSPISGHRSVSWYQQTPGQGLQFLFEYFSETQRNKGNFPGRFSGRQFSNSRSEMNVSTLELGDSALYLCASGGGRSSYNEQFFGPGTRLTVL.

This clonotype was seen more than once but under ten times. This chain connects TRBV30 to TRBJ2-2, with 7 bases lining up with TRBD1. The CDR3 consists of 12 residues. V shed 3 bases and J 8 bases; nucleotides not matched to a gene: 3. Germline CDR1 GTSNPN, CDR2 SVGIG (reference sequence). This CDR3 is CAWSTGVGELFF. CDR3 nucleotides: TGTGCCTGGAGCACAGGGGTTGGGGAGCTGTTTTTT. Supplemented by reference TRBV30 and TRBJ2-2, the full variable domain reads SQTIHQWPATLVQPVGSPLSLECTVEGTSNPNLYWYRQAAGRGLQLLFYSVGIGQISSEVPQNLSASRPQDRQFILSSKKLLLSDSGFYLCAWSTGVGELFFGEGSRLTVL.

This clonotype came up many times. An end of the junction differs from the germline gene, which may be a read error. The CDR3 DNA is TGCAGTGCTAGTAGGAGAAATCAGCCCCAGAATTTT. It encodes CSASRRNQPQNF. The J gene is TRBJ1-5, the V gene TRBV20-1; D is uncertain. The CDR3 extends over 12 amino acids. The germline V gene encodes CDR1 DFQATT and CDR2 SNEGSKA (reference sequence).

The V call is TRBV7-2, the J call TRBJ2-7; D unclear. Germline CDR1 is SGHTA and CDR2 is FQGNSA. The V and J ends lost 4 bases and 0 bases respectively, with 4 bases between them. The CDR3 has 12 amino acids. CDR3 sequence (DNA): TGTGCCAGCAGCTCCTCCTCCTACGAGCAGTACTTC. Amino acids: CASSSSSYEQYF.

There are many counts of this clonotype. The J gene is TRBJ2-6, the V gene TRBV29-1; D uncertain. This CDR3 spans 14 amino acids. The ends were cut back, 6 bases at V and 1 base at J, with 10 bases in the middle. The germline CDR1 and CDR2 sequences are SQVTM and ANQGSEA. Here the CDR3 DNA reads TGCAGCGTGCCCACAGTTTCTGGGGCCAACGTCCTGACTTTC. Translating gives CSVPTVSGANVLTF.

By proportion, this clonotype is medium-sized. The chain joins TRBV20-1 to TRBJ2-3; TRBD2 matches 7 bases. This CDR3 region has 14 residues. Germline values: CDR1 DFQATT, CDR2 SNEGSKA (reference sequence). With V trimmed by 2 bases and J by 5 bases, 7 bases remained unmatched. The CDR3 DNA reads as TGCAGTGCTAGAATAGGTCTAGCGGTAGATACGCAGTATTTT. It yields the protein CSARIGLAVDTQYF.

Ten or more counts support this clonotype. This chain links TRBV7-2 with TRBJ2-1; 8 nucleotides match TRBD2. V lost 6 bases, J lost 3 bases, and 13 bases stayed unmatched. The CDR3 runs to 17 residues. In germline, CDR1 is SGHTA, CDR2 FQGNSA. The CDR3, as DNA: TGTGCCAGCAGTCCTAAGATTGCGGGGGGCTACTACAATGAGCAGTTCTTC. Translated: CASSPKIAGGYYNEQFF.

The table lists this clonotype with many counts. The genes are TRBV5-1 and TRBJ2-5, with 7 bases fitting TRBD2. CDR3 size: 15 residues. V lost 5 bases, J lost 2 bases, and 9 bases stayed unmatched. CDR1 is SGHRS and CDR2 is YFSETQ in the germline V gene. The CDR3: CASRRIGGNQETQYF. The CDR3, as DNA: TGCGCCAGCAGGCGGATCGGGGGGAATCAAGAGACCCAGTACTTC.